The entry below gives a single T cell receptor (beta chain) sequence along with its context. Antigen unknown. The data were obtained in a study of shared clonotypes between healthy human individuals. Study findings and constraints: Compared with memory subsets, naive subsets generally had larger estimated richness.

Per germline, CDR1 SGHTA and CDR2 FQGNSA. V dropped 5 bases and J dropped 3; count of bases not matched to a gene: 4. The CDR3 has 17 amino acids. The study drew all its donors from Caucasian adults living in Nashville, Tennessee. In the CD4+ fraction, cells were divided into CD45RA+ naive and CD45RA-negative memory subsets. For every subset, genomic DNA was evenly distributed across several immunoSEQ plates. The table came from immunoSEQ multiplex PCR; TCRdb's copy has only in-frame clones and leaves some out. The table records around 940,000 clones, about three quarters of them present only once. The sequenced sample was memory CD4+ T cells sorted from blood. Subset meaning: CD45RA-negative fraction. The receptor was derived from a man aged 18-30 years in good health. This chain links TRBV7-2 with TRBJ2-1; 16 bases line up with TRBD2. The CDR3 region is CASSDGTSGGVYNEQFF. In DNA, the CDR3 is TGTGCCAGCAGCGACGGGACTAGCGGGGGGGTCTACAATGAGCAGTTCTTC.